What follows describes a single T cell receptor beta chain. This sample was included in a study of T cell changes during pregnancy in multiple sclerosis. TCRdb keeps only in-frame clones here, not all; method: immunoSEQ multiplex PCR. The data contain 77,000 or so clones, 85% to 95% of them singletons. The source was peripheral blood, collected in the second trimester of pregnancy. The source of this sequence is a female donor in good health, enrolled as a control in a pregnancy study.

The CDR3 spells CASSPRLDRHPYEAFF. CDR3 coding DNA: TGTGCCAGCAGCCCACGACTTGACAGGCACCCCTATGAAGCTTTCTTT. This chain joins TRBV7-8 and TRBJ1-1; a possible D gene is TRBD1 (6 bases). Per the germline V gene, CDR1 is SGHVS and CDR2 is FQNEAQ. The length of the CDR3 is 16 residues. Trimming cost V 5 bases and J 7 bases, with 23 bases left between them.